This TCR beta chain is from a study of blood T cells in healthy people across ages. Findings of the study overall: Long-lived donors exceeded aged donors in naive CD4+ cells and diversity.

Then a second PCR, running about 6 to 12 cycles, was carried out with a sample-barcoded 5' primer and a J-beta primer mix. One entry per CDR3 protein results from TCRdb running MiXCR on the 5' RACE reads. The sample holds about 290,000 distinct CDR3 sequences, 27% seen once. This clonotype was seen a handful of times. As yet, its antigen is unknown. No conserved phenylalanine or tryptophan ends this CDR3, so it is likely a read error. CDR3 length: 13 residues. Trimming stripped 4 bases from V and 1 base from J, with 8 bases between. Germline CDR1 SGHRS, CDR2 YFSETQ. The chain has TRBV5-1 and TRBJ1-2, with D tentatively TRBD1 (6 bases). Material: blood. The source is a woman in her 70s in good health. DNA for the CDR3: TGCGCCAGCAGCCGGGGGCTTAACTATGGCTACACCCTC. Its translation is CASSRGLNYGYTL.